This T cell receptor beta chain is from a study of OX40 agonist ivuxolimab in advanced cancers. Here immunoSEQ multiplex PCR was the method, and the copy in TCRdb shows in-frame clones only, minus some. The table records more than 65,000 clones, about 80% of them present only once. The sequence came from an adult with an advanced solid tumor such as melanoma, head and neck, liver or kidney cancer. The source was CD4+ or CD8+ T cells sorted from blood, collected in a trial of the OX40 agonist ivuxolimab.

CDR3 in amino acids: CSVAGTSGNVRELFF. CDR3 nucleotide sequence: TGCAGCGTTGCCGGGACTAGCGGGAATGTCAGGGAGCTGTTTTTT. The V call is TRBV29-1, the J call TRBJ2-2; 13 bases align to TRBD2. The CDR3 runs 15 residues. The V and J ends lost 4 bases and 9 bases, in that order; junction bases with no gene match: 8. CDR1 and CDR2 from the germline V gene are SQVTM and ANQGSEA.